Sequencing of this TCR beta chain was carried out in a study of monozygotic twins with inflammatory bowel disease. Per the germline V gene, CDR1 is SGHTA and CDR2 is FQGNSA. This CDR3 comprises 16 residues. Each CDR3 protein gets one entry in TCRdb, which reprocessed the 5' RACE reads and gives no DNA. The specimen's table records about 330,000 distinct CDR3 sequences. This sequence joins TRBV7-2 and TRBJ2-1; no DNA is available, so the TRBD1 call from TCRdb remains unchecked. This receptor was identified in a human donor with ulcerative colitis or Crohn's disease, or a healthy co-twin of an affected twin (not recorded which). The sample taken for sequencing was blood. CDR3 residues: CASSLVRGSSYNEQFF.